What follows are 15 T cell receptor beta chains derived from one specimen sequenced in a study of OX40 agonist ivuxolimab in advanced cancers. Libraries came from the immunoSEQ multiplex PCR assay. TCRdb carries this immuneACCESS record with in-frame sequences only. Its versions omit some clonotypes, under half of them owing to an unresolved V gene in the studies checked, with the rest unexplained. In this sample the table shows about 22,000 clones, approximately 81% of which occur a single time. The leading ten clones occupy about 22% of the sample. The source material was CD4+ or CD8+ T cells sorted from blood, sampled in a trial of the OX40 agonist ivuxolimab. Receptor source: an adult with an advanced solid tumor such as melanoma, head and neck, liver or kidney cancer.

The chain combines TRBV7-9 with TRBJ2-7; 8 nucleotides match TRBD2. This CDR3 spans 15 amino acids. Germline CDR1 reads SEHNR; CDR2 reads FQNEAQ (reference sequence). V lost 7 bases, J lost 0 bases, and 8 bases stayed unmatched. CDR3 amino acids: CASTLAGGASYEQYF. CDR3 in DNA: TGTGCCAGCACCCTGGCCGGGGGGGCCTCCTACGAGCAGTACTTC. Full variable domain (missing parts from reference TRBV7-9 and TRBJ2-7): DTGVSQNPRHKITKRGQNVTFRCDPISEHNRLYWYRQTLGQGPEFLTYFQNEAQLEKSRLLSDRFSAERPKGSFSTLEIQRTEQGDSAMYLCASTLAGGASYEQYFGPGTRLTVT.

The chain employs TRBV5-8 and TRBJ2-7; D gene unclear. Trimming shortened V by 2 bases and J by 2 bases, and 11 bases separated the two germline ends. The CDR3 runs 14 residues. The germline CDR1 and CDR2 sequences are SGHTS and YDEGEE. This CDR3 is CASSFPTYTYEQYF. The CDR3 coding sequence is TGTGCCAGCAGCTTCCCAACATACACCTACGAGCAGTACTTC.

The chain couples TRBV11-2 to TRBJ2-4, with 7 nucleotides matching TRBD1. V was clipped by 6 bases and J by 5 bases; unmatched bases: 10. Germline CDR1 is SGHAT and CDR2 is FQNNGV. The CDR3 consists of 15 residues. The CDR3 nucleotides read TGTGCCAGCAGTTCGAGGGGGCGTTTGGAAAACATTCAGTACTTC. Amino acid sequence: CASSSRGRLENIQYF. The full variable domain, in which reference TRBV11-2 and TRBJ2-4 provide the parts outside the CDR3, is EAGVAQSPRYKIIEKRQSVAFWCNPISGHATLYWYQQILGQGPKLLIQFQNNGVVDDSQLPKDRFSAERLKGVDSTLKIQPAKLEDSAVYLCASSSRGRLENIQYFGAGTRLSVL.

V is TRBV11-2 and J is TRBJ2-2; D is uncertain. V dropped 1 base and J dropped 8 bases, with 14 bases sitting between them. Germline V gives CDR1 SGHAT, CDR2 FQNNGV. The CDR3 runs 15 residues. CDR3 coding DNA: TGTGCCAGCAGCTTAGGCAGGTCGGATGGAGGGGAGCTGTTTTTT. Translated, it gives CASSLGRSDGGELFF.

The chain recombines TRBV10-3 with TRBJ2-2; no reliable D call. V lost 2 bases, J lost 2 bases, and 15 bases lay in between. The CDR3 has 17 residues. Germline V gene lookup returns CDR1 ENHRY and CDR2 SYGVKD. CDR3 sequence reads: CAISEGRRPLNTGELFF. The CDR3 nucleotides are TGTGCCATCAGTGAGGGACGTCGCCCATTAAACACCGGGGAGCTGTTTTTT.

The CDR3 DNA follows: TGTGCCAGCAGCCCCCCGGGGAACGAGCAGTACTTC. As protein: CASSPPGNEQYF. The chain links TRBV28 to TRBJ2-7; D is possibly TRBD2 (5 bases). The CDR3 is 12 residues long. Looked up from germline, CDR1 is MDHEN and CDR2 is SYDVKM. Trimming took 6 bases from V and 5 from J, leaving 11 bases between them. The full variable domain, completed using reference TRBV28 and TRBJ2-7, is DVKVTQSSRYLVKRTGEKVFLECVQDMDHENMFWYRQDPGLGLRLIYFSYDVKMKEKGDIPEGYSVSREKKERFSLILESASTNQTSMYLCASSPPGNEQYFGPGTRLTVT.

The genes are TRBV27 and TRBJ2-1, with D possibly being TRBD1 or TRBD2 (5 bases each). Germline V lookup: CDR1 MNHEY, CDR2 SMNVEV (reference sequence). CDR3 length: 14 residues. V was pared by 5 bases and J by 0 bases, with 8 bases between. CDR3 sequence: CASSPGSSYNEQFF. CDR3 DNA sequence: TGTGCCAGCAGTCCAGGGAGCTCCTACAATGAGCAGTTCTTC.

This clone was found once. CDR3 sequence (DNA): TGTGCCAGCATCAATGGGGGGAAGAACACCGGGGAGCTGTTTTTT. The encoded protein is CASINGGKNTGELFF. The V and J genes are TRBV28 and TRBJ2-2; D is perhaps TRBD2 (6 bases). The CDR3 consists of 15 residues. Germline-derived CDR1 and CDR2 are MDHEN and SYDVKM. Trimming took 7 bases from V and 1 from J, leaving 13 bases between them.

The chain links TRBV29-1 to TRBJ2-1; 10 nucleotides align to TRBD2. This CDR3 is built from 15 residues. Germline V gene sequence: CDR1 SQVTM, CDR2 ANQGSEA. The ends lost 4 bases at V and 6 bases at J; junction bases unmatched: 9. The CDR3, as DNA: TGCAGCGTTGCCCTAGCGGGAGTAGTCGTCAATGAGCAGTTCTTC. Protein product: CSVALAGVVVNEQFF.

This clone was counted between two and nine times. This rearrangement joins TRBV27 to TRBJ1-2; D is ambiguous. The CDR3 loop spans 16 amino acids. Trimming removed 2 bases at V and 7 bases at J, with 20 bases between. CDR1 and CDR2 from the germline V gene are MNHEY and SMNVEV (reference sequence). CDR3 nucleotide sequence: TGTGCCAGCAGTTTACAGCCAGGAGGCCCACTGGGTGGCTACACCTTC. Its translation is CASSLQPGGPLGGYTF.

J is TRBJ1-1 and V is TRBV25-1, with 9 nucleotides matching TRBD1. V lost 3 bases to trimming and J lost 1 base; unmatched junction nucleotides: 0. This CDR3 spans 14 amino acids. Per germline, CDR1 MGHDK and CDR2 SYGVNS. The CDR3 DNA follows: TGTGCCAGCAGTGAGGACAGGGGGAACACTGAAGCTTTCTTT. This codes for CASSEDRGNTEAFF.

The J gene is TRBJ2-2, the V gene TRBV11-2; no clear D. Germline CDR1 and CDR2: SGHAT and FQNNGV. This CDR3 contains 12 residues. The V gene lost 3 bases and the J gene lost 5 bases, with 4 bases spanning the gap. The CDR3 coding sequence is TGTGCCAGCAGCTTTTTGACCGGGGAGCTGTTTTTT. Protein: CASSFLTGELFF.

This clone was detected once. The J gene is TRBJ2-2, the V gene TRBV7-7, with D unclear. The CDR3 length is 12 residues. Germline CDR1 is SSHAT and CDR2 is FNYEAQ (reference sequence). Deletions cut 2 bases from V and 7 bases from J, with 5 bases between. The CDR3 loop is CASSLWDGELFF. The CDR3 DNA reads TGTGCCAGCAGCTTATGGGACGGGGAGCTGTTTTTT.

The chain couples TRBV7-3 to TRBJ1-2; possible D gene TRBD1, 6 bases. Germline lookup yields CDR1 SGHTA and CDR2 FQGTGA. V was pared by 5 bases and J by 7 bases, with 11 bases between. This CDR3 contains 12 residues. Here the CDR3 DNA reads TGTGCCAGCAGCACAGGGCTAGGTGGCTACACCTTC. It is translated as CASSTGLGGYTF. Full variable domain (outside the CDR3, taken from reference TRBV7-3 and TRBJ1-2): GAGVSQTPSNKVTEKGKYVELRCDPISGHTALYWYRQSLGQGPEFLIYFQGTGAADDSGLPNDRFFAVRPEGSVSTLKIQRTERGDSAVYLCASSTGLGGYTFGSGTRLTVV.

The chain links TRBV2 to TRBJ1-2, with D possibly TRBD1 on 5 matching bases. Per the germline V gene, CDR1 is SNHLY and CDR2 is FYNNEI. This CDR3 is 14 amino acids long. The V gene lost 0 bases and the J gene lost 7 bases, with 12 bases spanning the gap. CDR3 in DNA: TGTGCCAGCAGTGAAGCGGGGACTACTCGTGGCTACACCTTC. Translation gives CASSEAGTTRGYTF.